Listed below are T cell receptor beta chains from one sample, sequenced in a study of monozygotic twins with cystic fibrosis. Libraries were prepared by immunoSEQ multiplex PCR; TCRdb keeps only in-frame clonotypes and omits some of them. Counted here are around 36,000 clones, over 60% occurring once; the ten biggest clones make up less than 0.8%. Sequenced sample: blood. All receptors derive from a girl aged 5-17 years with cystic fibrosis. Both conserved end residues are part of each CDR3. D genes are given only for firm matches.

15,-,TRBJ1-4,TRBV5-1,CASSLWGYRGEKLFF
16,-,TRBJ2-1,TRBV9,CASSVDGRETYNEQFF
12,-,TRBJ1-1,TRBV7-9,CASSPLNSEAFF
11,-,TRBJ2-7,TRBV5-8,CASSFSYEQYF
14,-,TRBJ1-4,TRBV6-6,CASSQEIRNEKLFF
13,-,TRBJ2-3,TRBV18,CASSPLDTDTQYF
14,TRBD1,TRBJ1-2,TRBV7-9,CASNNGDRGLGYTF
15,-,TRBJ1-5,TRBV19,CASSMRAGSGQPQHF
15,TRBD1,TRBJ2-1,TRBV7-6,CASSTRQGAYNEQFF
14,-,TRBJ1-1,TRBV29-1,CSVQSQVSGPEAFF
13,-,TRBJ1-5,TRBV30,CAWSAGGNQPQHF
13,-,TRBJ1-1,TRBV9,CASSATLNTEAFF
11,-,TRBJ2-1,TRBV20-1,CSAKRGSEQFF
18,-,TRBJ2-4,TRBV6-1,CASSAPIGSGMEGDIQYF
13,-,TRBJ1-2,TRBV28,CASSPTANYGYTF
17,TRBD2,TRBJ2-3,TRBV15,CATSRDLGLADTDTQYF
13,-,TRBJ1-2,TRBV6-1,CASSELGGGGYTF
15,-,TRBJ1-2,TRBV4-1,CASSQDRQDRYGYTF
13,-,TRBJ2-7,TRBV7-3,CASSLVGSGEQYF
14,-,TRBJ2-5,TRBV28,CASALGGSGETQYF
16,-,TRBJ2-1,TRBV4-1,CASSQGSGSSYNEQFF
15,-,TRBJ2-3,TRBV5-1,CASSSRTQSTDTQYF
13,TRBD1,TRBJ2-7,TRBV28,CASSAGTDYEQYF
16,-,TRBJ2-1,TRBV4-3,CASSQGRGPLYNEQFF
17,-,TRBJ1-3,TRBV13,CASSPSRGIFSGNTIYF
16,TRBD1,TRBJ1-2,TRBV15,CATSTYFDREVGGYTF
13,-,TRBJ1-1,TRBV6-6,CASRERINTEAFF
18,TRBD1,TRBJ2-2,TRBV5-5,CASSLATGTGLWTGELFF
14,-,TRBJ1-5,TRBV27,CASSSGTNHQPQHF
15,TRBD1,TRBJ1-1,TRBV19,CASISKGQVNTEAFF
14,-,TRBJ1-1,TRBV6-6,CASSTNFRLSEAFF
15,-,TRBJ1-1,TRBV4-1,CASRDSQLGDTEAFF
14,-,TRBJ1-1,TRBV5-6,CASSVLSFRIKAFF
14,TRBD2,TRBJ2-7,TRBV29-1,CSVMTSGKTYEQYF
18,-,TRBJ2-2,TRBV4-1,CASSQEVRGWLDTGELFF
16,TRBD2,TRBJ2-3,TRBV7-2,CASSPGTSDGWATQYF
14,-,TRBJ2-5,TRBV14,CASSQAGVTVRQYF
14,TRBD1,TRBJ2-7,TRBV10-3,CAISMTGAGYEQYF
17,-,TRBJ1-5,TRBV7-2,CASSLRQTVGSNQPQHF
16,TRBD1,TRBJ2-2,TRBV11-2,CASSLGSGGVAGELFF
13,-,TRBJ1-1,TRBV5-5,CASSPDWGTEAFF
16,-,TRBJ1-5,TRBV2,CASRANRAGSNQPQHF
14,TRBD2,TRBJ2-1,TRBV6-4,CASSDSWGGNEQFF
14,-,TRBJ1-1,TRBV4-3,CASSQEQGYTEAFF
13,TRBD1,TRBJ1-1,TRBV29-1,CSTTGTGDTEAFF
14,-,TRBJ1-1,TRBV27,CASWGSRVPAEAFF
13,-,TRBJ1-5,TRBV10-2,CASSHTSNQPQHF
15,-,TRBJ1-1,TRBV23-1,CASSVGKRMNTEAFF
13,TRBD1,TRBJ1-2,TRBV29-1,CSVDSRGPDGYTF
15,-,TRBJ1-5,TRBV30,CAWSVKQGSNQPQHF
15,-,TRBJ2-5,TRBV7-9,CASRSRTELQETQYF
11,-,TRBJ1-1,TRBV10-2,CASSAGTEAFF
12,-,TRBJ2-7,TRBV27,CASSSLGAGEYF
14,-,TRBJ2-2,TRBV2,CASSPQTTAGELFF
13,-,TRBJ1-5,TRBV19,CASRTVGNQPQHF
14,-,TRBJ2-7,TRBV12-1,CASSSRDSSYEQYF
14,TRBD2,TRBJ2-1,TRBV7-3,CASSPGTSGNEQFF